This T cell receptor (beta chain) was found in a study of beta chain features in type 1 diabetes. The study's findings and limits: HLA effects on TCRB rearrangement stayed unresolved here.

Reverse transcribing all isolated RNA meant expressed TCRB transcripts were sequenced. Regulatory, naive and central memory T cell samples averaged around 3.5 million reads. Clones were sequenced by immunoSEQ multiplex PCR, and TCRdb holds only the in-frame ones, with some missing. Of about 130,000 clones detected, approximately 9.2% appear once; the ten largest clones hold 0.6% to 0.8%. This clone showed up many times. What it binds is unknown. Germline V gene lookup returns CDR1 LGHNA and CDR2 YNFKEQ. The CDR3 extends over 15 amino acids. V was shortened by 0 bases and J by 2 bases, with 7 bases between the two germline ends. A sort by CD45RO/CCR7/CD25/CD127/CD95/CD27 yielded CD4+ naive, central memory, regulatory and stem cell-like memory cells.

The chain joins TRBV4-2 to TRBJ2-2, with D perhaps matching TRBD1 (6 bases). This clonotype was obtained from a man in his late teens or twenties in good health. Sequenced: central memory CD4+ T cells from blood. The CDR3 DNA sequence: TGTGCCAGCAGCCAAGAGGGACAAAACACCGGGGAGCTGTTTTTT. Translated: CASSQEGQNTGELFF.